Presented here are 15 T cell receptor beta chains from one specimen sequenced in a study of blood T cells in healthy people across ages. Alongside a J-beta primer mix, a sample-barcoded 5' primer served in a second PCR lasting roughly 7 to 12 cycles. MiXCR, applied by TCRdb to the 5' RACE reads, yields one record per CDR3 protein. The table includes over 450,000 distinct CDR3 sequences, about 24% detected once. The sample was also linked to a second study, of T cells of mothers and their children.

Sequenced material: blood. Receptors were obtained from a boy aged 5 to 17 in good health.

There are a few counts of this clonotype. V gene TRBV28 combines with J gene TRBJ2-5; 8 bases align to TRBD1. Trimming at V came to 5 bases and at J to 1 base, leaving 9 bases not matched to a gene. This CDR3 comprises 16 residues. In germline, CDR1 is MDHEN, CDR2 SYDVKM. DNA for the CDR3: TGTGCCAGCAGTACGAGCGACAGGGGCTTCCAAGAGACCCAGTACTTC. This encodes CASSTSDRGFQETQYF.

This clonotype has just a few counts. The V gene is TRBV7-2, the J gene TRBJ1-2; TRBD1 is a possible D gene (5 bases). In germline, CDR1 is SGHTA, CDR2 FQGNSA. Trimming removed 3 bases from V and 3 bases from J, with 11 bases in between. This CDR3 contains 14 residues. The CDR3 bases are TGTGCCAGCAGCTTCCCCGGGGGTGACTATGGCTACACCTTC. Residues: CASSFPGGDYGYTF. Based on the CDR3 plus reference TRBV7-2 and TRBJ1-2, the full variable domain is GAGVSQSPSNKVTEKGKDVELRCDPISGHTALYWYRQSLGQGLEFLIYFQGNSAPDKSGLPSDRFSAERTGGSVSTLTIQRTQQEDSAVYLCASSFPGGDYGYTFGSGTRLTVV.

This clonotype was recorded a few times. The chain combines TRBV7-3 with TRBJ1-1; the D gene is possibly TRBD1 (5 bases). Germline-derived CDR1 and CDR2 are SGHTA and FQGTGA. There are 13 residues in the CDR3. V was pared by 3 bases and J by 4 bases, with 9 bases between. The CDR3 loop reads CASSFRELTEAFF. DNA for the CDR3: TGTGCCAGCAGCTTCAGGGAACTCACTGAAGCTTTCTTT.

V and J are TRBV20-1 and TRBJ2-5; 10 bases are a match to TRBD2. Germline assignment: CDR1 DFQATT and CDR2 SNEGSKA (reference sequence). The CDR3 length is 15 residues. The V segment lost 4 bases and the J segment 1 base; nucleotides outside the gene matches: 6. Here the CDR3 DNA reads TGCAGTGCTACCCTTAGCGGGGGGCCCCAAGAGACCCAGTACTTC. The encoded protein is CSATLSGGPQETQYF.

A single count supports this clonotype. One junction end does not reproduce the germline sequence, and a read error may be involved. The rearrangement links TRBV5-1 to TRBJ2-5; TRBD2 is a possible D gene (6 bases). CDR3 length: 12 amino acids. The germline gives CDR1 SGHRS, CDR2 YFSETQ. The CDR3 sequence is CASSLVGLTRFF. CDR3 coding DNA: TGCGCCAGCAGCTTGGTTGGACTAACGCGGTTCTTC.

Only a few counts were recorded for this clonotype. This sequence joins TRBV11-1 and TRBJ2-2; 12 bases fit TRBD2. CDR3 size: 20 residues. After removal of 6 bases from V and 5 bases from J, the junction contained 19 bases not matched to a gene. The germline CDR1 and CDR2 sequences are SGHAT and FQDESV (reference sequence). Here the CDR3 reads CASSSAGLAGRKRETGELFF. The CDR3 nucleotides are TGTGCCAGCAGTTCCGCGGGACTAGCGGGTCGAAAACGTGAGACCGGGGAGCTGTTTTTT.

This clonotype was counted only a few times. The chain recombines TRBV5-1 with TRBJ2-5; no clear D. The V end was cut by 4 bases, the J end by 1 base, with 8 bases between. Germline loops: CDR1 SGHRS, CDR2 YFSETQ. The CDR3 totals 13 residues. The CDR3 spells CASSTWVQETQYF. The CDR3 DNA sequence: TGCGCCAGCAGCACGTGGGTCCAAGAGACCCAGTACTTC.

V is TRBV4-3 and J is TRBJ2-7; D is ambiguous. There are 14 residues in the CDR3. The germline V gene encodes CDR1 LGHNA and CDR2 YSLEER. With 1 base removed from V and 2 bases from J, the gap between germline ends came to 9 bases. The CDR3 DNA sequence: TGCGCCAGCAGCCAAGGATCCGGAACCTACGAGCAGTACTTC. Translation gives CASSQGSGTYEQYF.

The chain uses TRBV6-5 and TRBJ1-1, with 7 bases lining up with TRBD1. CDR1 and CDR2 (germline): MNHEY, SVGAGI. The CDR3 is 16 amino acids. The V gene end was trimmed by 4 bases and the J gene end by 2 bases; junction bases not matched to a gene: 10. CDR3 sequence (DNA): TGTGCCAGCAGTTCCGCTAGACAGGGAACCAACACTGAAGCTTTCTTT. Encoded protein: CASSSARQGTNTEAFF.

This clonotype was found many times. This chain uses TRBV29-1 with TRBJ2-3; the match to TRBD2 covers 10 bases. With 2 bases clipped from V and 6 bases from J, the junction kept 8 bases outside the gene matches. The germline V gene encodes CDR1 SQVTM and CDR2 ANQGSEA. The length of the CDR3 is 15 residues. The chain's CDR3 is CSVELPSGRSDTQYF. In nucleotides, the CDR3 is TGCAGCGTTGAACTCCCTAGCGGGAGATCCGATACGCAGTATTTT.

Ten or more counts support this clonotype. The chain links TRBV4-1 to TRBJ2-5; no clear D gene. This CDR3 has 16 residues. From germline, CDR1 is MGHRA and CDR2 YSYEKL. The V end lost 0 bases, the J end lost 4 bases, and 15 bases lay between the germline ends. The CDR3 region is CASSQEVGPARETQYF. The CDR3 DNA follows: TGCGCCAGCAGCCAAGAGGTCGGACCCGCGAGAGAGACCCAGTACTTC.

This clonotype was counted only a few times. V is TRBV10-3 and J is TRBJ2-1, with 7 bases matching TRBD1. CDR1 is ENHRY, CDR2 SYGVKD, per germline. The junction had 7 bases not matched to a gene; V was cut back by 5 bases and J by 3 bases. The CDR3 extends over 15 amino acids. The CDR3 region is CAISRGAGGYNEQFF. In nucleotides, the CDR3 is TGTGCCATCAGTCGGGGCGCAGGGGGCTACAATGAGCAGTTCTTC.

This clonotype was observed a few times. The junction differs from germline at one of its ends, possibly a read error. V is TRBV7-2 and J is TRBJ2-7; 8 nucleotides align to TRBD1. The CDR3 consists of 15 residues. From germline, CDR1 is SGHTA and CDR2 FQGNSA. The CDR3 sequence is CASSSQPGGSYGQYF. The DNA of the CDR3 is TGTGCCAGCAGCTCCCAACCAGGGGGCTCCTACGGGCAGTACTTC.

Only a few counts were recorded for this clonotype. The CDR3, as DNA: TGTGCCAGCAGCCCACACACGGGGGGGAATGAGCAGTTCTTC. This translates into CASSPHTGGNEQFF. This chain uses TRBV12-3 or TRBV12-4 with TRBJ2-1; 8 nucleotides line up with TRBD2. The CDR3 is made up of 14 amino acids. V trimming: 6 bases; J trimming: 7 bases; junction bases outside the gene matches: 8.

The rearrangement uses TRBV7-8 and TRBJ2-5; D tentatively fits TRBD1 or TRBD2 (5 bases each). The CDR3 extends over 14 amino acids. Trimming took off 5 bases at V and 7 bases at J, with 17 bases between the two ends. Germline assignment: CDR1 SGHVS and CDR2 FQNEAQ. The DNA of the CDR3 is TGTGCCAGCAGCCCCATCGACTGGGGGAGGACCCAGTACTTC. Amino acids: CASSPIDWGRTQYF.